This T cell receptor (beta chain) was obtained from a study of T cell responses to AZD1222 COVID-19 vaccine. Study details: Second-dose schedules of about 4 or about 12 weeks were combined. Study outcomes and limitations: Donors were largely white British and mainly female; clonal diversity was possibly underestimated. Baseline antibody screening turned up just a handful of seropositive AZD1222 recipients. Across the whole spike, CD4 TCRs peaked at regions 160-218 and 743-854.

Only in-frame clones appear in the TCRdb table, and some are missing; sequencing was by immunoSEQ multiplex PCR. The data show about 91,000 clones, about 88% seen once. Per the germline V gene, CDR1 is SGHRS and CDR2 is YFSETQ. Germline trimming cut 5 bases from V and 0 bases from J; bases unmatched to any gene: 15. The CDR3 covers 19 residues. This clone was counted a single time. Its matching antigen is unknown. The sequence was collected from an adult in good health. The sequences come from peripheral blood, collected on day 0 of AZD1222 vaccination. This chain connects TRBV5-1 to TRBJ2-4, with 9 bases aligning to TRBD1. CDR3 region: CASRAGTGNVPLAKNIQYF. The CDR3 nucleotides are TGCGCCAGCAGGGCCGGGACAGGGAATGTTCCTTTAGCCAAAAACATTCAGTACTTC.